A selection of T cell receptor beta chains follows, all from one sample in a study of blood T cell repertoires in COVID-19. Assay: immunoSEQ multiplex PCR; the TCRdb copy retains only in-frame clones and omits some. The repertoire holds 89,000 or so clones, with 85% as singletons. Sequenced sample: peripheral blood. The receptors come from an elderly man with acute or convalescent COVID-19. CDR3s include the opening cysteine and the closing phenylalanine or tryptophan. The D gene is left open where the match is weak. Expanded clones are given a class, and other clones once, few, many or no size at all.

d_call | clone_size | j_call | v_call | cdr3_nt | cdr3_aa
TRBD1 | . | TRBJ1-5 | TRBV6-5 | TGTGCCAGCAGTCCGGGACAGTTGAGCAATCAGCCCCAGCATTTT | CASSPGQLSNQPQHF
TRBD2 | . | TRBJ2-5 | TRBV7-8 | TGTGCCAGCAGTAGGACTAGCGGGAGTAGGGAGACCCAGTACTTC | CASSRTSGSRETQYF
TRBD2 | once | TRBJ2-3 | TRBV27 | TGTGCCAGCAGTTTATCCTCCGGGACTAGCGGCACTAGCACAGATACGCAGTATTTT | CASSLSSGTSGTSTDTQYF
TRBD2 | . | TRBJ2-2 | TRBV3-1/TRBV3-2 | TGTGCCAGCAGCCAAGGTGTAGGGACTAGCGGGAGTGCCGGGGAGCTGTTTTTT | CASSQGVGTSGSAGELFF
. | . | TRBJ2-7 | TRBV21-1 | TGTGCCAGCAGCAAAGCGGCGGGGGAGCAGTACTTC | CASSKAAGEQYF
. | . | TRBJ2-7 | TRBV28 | TGTGCCAGCAGTTTGGGGGCCTACTACGAGCAGTACTTC | CASSLGAYYEQYF
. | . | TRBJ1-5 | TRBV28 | TGTGCCAGTGAGGTAGCGGGGAGGAACAATCAGCCCCAGCATTTT | CASEVAGRNNQPQHF
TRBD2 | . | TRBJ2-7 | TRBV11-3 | TGTGCCAGCAGCTTCCGTAGCGGGAGGACCTACGAGCAGTACTTC | CASSFRSGRTYEQYF
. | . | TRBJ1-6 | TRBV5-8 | TGTGCCAGCAGCCTTTTCTGGACAACCAATAATTCACCCCTCCACTTT | CASSLFWTTNNSPLHF
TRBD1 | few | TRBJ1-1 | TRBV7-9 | TGTGCCAGCAGCTTAGGACAGGGCGAGAACACTGAAGCTTTCTTT | CASSLGQGENTEAFF
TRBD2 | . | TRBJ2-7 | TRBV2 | TGTGCCAGCGGACGTGGGGGGGTGGAGCAGTACTTC | CASGRGGVEQYF
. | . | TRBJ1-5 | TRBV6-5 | TGTGCCAGCAGTTACTTGGGGGCCGGTCAGCCCCAGCATTTT | CASSYLGAGQPQHF
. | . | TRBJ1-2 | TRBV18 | TGTGCCAGCTCACCACCTGGTAGCAGTCAATCCCCAAACTATGGCTACACCTTC | CASSPPGSSQSPNYGYTF
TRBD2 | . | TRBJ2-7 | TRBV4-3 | TGCGCCAGCAGCCAAGATGCTGTACTAGCGGGAGTCCGCGAGCAGTACTTC | CASSQDAVLAGVREQYF
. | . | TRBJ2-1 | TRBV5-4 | TGTGCCAGCAGCAGAGTTCAGGGCACCTACAATGAGCAGTTCTTC | CASSRVQGTYNEQFF
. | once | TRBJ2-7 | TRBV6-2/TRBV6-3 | TGTGCCAGCAGTTATCGCGGAGGTCTAGGAGAGCAGTACTTC | CASSYRGGLGEQYF
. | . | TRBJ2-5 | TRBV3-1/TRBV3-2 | TGTGCCAGCAGCCGAGGTCTCCAAGAGACCCAGTACTTC | CASSRGLQETQYF
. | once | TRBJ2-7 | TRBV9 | TGTGCCAGCAGCGCGTGGGACTTCAAGGACGAGCAGTACTTC | CASSAWDFKDEQYF
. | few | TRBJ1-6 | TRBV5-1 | TGCGCCAGCAGCCCGTGGTGGACGGGGGATAATTCACCCCTCCACTTT | CASSPWWTGDNSPLHF
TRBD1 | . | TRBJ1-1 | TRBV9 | TGTGCCAGCAGCGTAGCGAGTCCGATGACAGGGGGGGCGTTCACTGAAGCTTTCTTT | CASSVASPMTGGAFTEAFF
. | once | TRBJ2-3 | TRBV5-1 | TGCGCCAGCAGCTTGGGAGCCAGGTCTAGCACAGATACGCAGTATTTT | CASSLGARSSTDTQYF
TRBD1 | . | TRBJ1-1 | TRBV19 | TGTGCCAGTAGTATAACAGGGGGCACTGAAGCTTTCTTT | CASSITGGTEAFF
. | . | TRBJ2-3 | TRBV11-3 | TGTGCCAGCAGCTTAGGTCCCACAGTGAGTACGCAGTATTTT | CASSLGPTVSTQYF
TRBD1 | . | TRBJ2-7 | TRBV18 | TGTGCCAGCTCACCACCGGGACAGGGATCGGGCGAGCAGTACTTC | CASSPPGQGSGEQYF
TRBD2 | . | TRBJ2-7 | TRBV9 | TGTGCCAGCAGCGGTCAGCGGGACTCCTCCTACGAGCAGTACTTC | CASSGQRDSSYEQYF
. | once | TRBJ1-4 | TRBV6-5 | TGTGCCAGCAGTTACCAGAAAGGCGGGGATGAAAAACTGTTTTTT | CASSYQKGGDEKLFF
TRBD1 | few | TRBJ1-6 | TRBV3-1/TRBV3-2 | TGTGCCAGCAGCCAAGTCTCGGGACAGTTCTATAATTCACCCCTCCACTTT | CASSQVSGQFYNSPLHF
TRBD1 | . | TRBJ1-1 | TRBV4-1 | TGCGCCAGCAGCCAAGATACCAGGGGGTTCACTGAAGCTTTCTTT | CASSQDTRGFTEAFF
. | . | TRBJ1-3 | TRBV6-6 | TGTGCCAGCAGTTTGGAGGGCTCTGGAAACACCATATATTTT | CASSLEGSGNTIYF
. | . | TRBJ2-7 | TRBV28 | TGTGCCAGTTGGGGAAGCCGGGGTTCCTACGAGCAGTACTTC | CASWGSRGSYEQYF
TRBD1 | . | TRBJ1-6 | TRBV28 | TGTGCCAGCAAGAACAGGGGCCGCTCACCCCTCCACTTT | CASKNRGRSPLHF
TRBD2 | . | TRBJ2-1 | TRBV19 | TGTGCCAGTAGTATCGGGCTAGCGGGAGGGGAGCAGTTCTTC | CASSIGLAGGEQFF
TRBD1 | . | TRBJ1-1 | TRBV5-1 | TGCGCCAGCAGCTTGGACAGGGGGGACACTGAAGCTTTCTTT | CASSLDRGDTEAFF
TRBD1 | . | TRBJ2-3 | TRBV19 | TGTGCCAGTAGTATGGGGACAGGGCAATATTTT | CASSMGTGQYF
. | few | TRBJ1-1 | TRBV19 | TGTGCCAGTAGTGGGAGGTTTCTGTACACTGAAGCTTTCTTT | CASSGRFLYTEAFF
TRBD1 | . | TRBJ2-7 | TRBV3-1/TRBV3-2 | TGTGCCAGCAGTCCAAGATTCGGGGGGACAGGGGGCAGCGAGCAGTACTTC | CASSPRFGGTGGSEQYF
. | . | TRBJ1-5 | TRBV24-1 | TGTGCCACCAGTGGCGGAAGGGGTAAAAATGTTGGTCAGCCCCAGCATTTT | CATSGGRGKNVGQPQHF
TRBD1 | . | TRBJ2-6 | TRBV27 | TGTGCCAGCAGTTTACGGGCGACAGGGGAGAATCTTTCTGGGGCCAACGTCCTGACTTTC | CASSLRATGENLSGANVLTF
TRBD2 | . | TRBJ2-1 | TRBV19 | TGTGCCAGTAGTTCCGGACTAGCGGGAGGTAATGAGCAGTTCTTC | CASSSGLAGGNEQFF
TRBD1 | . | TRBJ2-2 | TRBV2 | TGTGCCAGCAGTGAACTCGACAGGGGTCCAGGGGAGCTGTTTTTT | CASSELDRGPGELFF
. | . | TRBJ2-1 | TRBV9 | TGTGCCAGCAGCGTAGGTTTAGCCCTACCGTCCTACAATGAGCAGTTCTTC | CASSVGLALPSYNEQFF
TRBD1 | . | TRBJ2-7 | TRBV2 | TGTGCCAGCAGAGCCGACAGGGGAGAATCTGATGAGCAGTACTTC | CASRADRGESDEQYF
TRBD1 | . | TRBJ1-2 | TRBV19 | TGTGCCAGTAGTTCGACAGGGGCGGTCAATGGCTACACCTTC | CASSSTGAVNGYTF
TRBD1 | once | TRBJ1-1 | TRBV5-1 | TGCGCCAGCAGCAAGACAGGGGAGGATACTGAAGCTTTCTTT | CASSKTGEDTEAFF
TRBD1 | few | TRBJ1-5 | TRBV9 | TGTGCCAGCAGTGCGACAGGGACCAATCAGCCCCAGCATTTT | CASSATGTNQPQHF
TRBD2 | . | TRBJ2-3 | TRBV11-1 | TGTGCCAGCAGCCCACACTCCGGGGGGACCACAGATACGCAGTATTTT | CASSPHSGGTTDTQYF
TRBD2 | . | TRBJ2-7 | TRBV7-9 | TGTGCCAGCAGCTTAGCGGGACTAGCGGGAAGGCGGTCCTACGAGCAGTACTTC | CASSLAGLAGRRSYEQYF
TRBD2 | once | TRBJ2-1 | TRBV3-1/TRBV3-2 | TGTGCCAGCAGCCCTAAGACTAGCGGGACTGAGCAGTTCTTC | CASSPKTSGTEQFF
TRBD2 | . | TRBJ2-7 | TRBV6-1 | TGTGCCAGCAGTGACGTGCCTAGCGGGAGAGGCGCCTACGAGCAGTACTTC | CASSDVPSGRGAYEQYF
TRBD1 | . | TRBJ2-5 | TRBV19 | TGTGCCAGTAGTACCGGGACAGTGTCACAAGAGACCCAGTACTTC | CASSTGTVSQETQYF
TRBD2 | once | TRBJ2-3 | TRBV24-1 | TGTGCCACCAGTGATATCCGACTAGCGGGAGGCACAGATACGCAGTATTTT | CATSDIRLAGGTDTQYF
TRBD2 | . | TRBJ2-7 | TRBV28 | TGTGCCAGCAGTTCCGGGGGGGGAACTTACGAGCAGTACTTC | CASSSGGGTYEQYF
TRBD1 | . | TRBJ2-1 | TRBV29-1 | TGCAGCGTGGCCCCGGGACAGCGCAATGAGCAGTTCTTC | CSVAPGQRNEQFF